The T cell receptor (beta chain) under discussion was sequenced for a study of vaccination and CD4 T cells after COVID-19. Across the study: Stimulation of cells relied on overlapping spike peptides derived from SARS-CoV-2, HCoV-NL63, HCoV-OC43 and HCoV-229E. Control cultures were supplied with a CEFX pool, an HIV-1 Nef pool, or no peptide at all.

The CDR3 extends over 15 amino acids. V shed 2 bases and J shed 11 bases, with 19 bases lying between them. Described treatment: approximately 10-day PBMC culture with coronavirus spike peptide pools or control peptides (ViraFEST assay). An unexposed donor provided the CD4+ T cells, which were collected before the COVID-19 pandemic (2011-2018). ViraFEST used peptide pools to expand antigen-specific T cells, then sequenced TCRs. Negative selection was the method that isolated CD4+ T cells after ten to eleven days of culture. The Oncomine TCR Beta short-read assay was applied to DNA of cultured CD4+ T cells. TCRdb reprocessed the PCR reads with MiXCR, giving one entry per CDR3 protein. The repertoire has roughly 10,000 distinct CDR3 sequences, around 59% of them found once; the top ten carry around 25%. A single count supports this clonotype. Antigen: not known.

The chain has TRBV12-3 or TRBV12-4 and TRBJ1-5, with a possible D match to TRBD1 (6 bases). This receptor was identified in a human donor in good health. The sequencing input was CD4+ T cells from blood, cultured in vitro. CDR3 sequence reads: CASSLRDTGARAQHF. DNA for the CDR3: TGTGCCAGCAGTTTAAGGGATACGGGGGCCCGGGCCCAGCATTTT.